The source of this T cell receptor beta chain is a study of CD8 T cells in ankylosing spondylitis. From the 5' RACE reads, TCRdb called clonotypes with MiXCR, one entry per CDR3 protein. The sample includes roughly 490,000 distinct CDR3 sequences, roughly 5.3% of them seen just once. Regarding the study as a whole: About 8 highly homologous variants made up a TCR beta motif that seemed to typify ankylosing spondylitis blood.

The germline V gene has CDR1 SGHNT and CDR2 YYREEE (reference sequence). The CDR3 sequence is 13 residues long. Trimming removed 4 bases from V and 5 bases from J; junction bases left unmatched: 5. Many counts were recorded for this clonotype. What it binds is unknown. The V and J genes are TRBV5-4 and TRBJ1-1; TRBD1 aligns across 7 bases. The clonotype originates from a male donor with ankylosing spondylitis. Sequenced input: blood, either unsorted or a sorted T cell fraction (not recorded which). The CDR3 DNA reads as TGTGCCAGCAGCACAGGGGCGGATACTGAAGCTTTCTTT. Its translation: CASSTGADTEAFF.